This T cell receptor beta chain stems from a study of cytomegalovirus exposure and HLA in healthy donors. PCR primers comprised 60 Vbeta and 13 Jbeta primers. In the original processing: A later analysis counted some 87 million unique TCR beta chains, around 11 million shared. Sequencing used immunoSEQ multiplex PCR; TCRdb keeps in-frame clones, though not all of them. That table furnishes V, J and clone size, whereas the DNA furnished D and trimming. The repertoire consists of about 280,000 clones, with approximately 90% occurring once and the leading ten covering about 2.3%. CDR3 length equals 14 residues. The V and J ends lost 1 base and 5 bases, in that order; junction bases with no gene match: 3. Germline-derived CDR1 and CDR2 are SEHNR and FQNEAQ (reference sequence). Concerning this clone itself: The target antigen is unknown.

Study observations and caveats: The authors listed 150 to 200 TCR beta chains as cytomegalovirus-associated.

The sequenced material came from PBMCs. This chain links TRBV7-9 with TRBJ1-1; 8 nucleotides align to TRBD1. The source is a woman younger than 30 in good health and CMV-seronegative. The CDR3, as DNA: TGTGCCAGCAGCTTAGGTGGGACAGGAACTGAAGCTTTCTTT. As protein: CASSLGGTGTEAFF.